The present TCR beta chain was sequenced within a study of blood T cell repertoires in COVID-19. Study information: Material from acute and convalescent COVID-19 was sourced from the United States, Italy and Spain. T cells, B-cell-depleted T cells, or PBMCs supplied cDNA or gDNA.

This clone was recorded only once. Authors' methods: Reference gene primer amplification in the assay estimated nucleated cell counts. TCRdb's copy holds only in-frame clones and misses some; the assay was immunoSEQ multiplex PCR. V, J and clone size derive from that table, while D and trimming were established from the DNA sequence. The sample consists of under 100,000 clones, about 87% of them appearing once. Germline V gene sequence: CDR1 SGHRS, CDR2 YFSETQ. The V end lost 1 base, the J end lost 3 bases, and 10 bases lay between the germline ends. The CDR3 is made up of 15 amino acids. This chain links TRBV5-1 with TRBJ2-2; D is possibly TRBD2 (7 bases). The receptor was isolated from a man aged 45-65 years with active COVID-19. What was sequenced was peripheral blood. CDR3 loop: CASSLLGGDTGELFF. The DNA for the CDR3 is TGCGCCAGCAGCTTGTTAGGGGGGGACACCGGGGAGCTGTTTTTT.